Presented here are 25 T cell receptor beta chains from one specimen sequenced in a study of CD8 T cells in ankylosing spondylitis. TCRdb reanalysed the 5' RACE reads using MiXCR and keeps one entry per CDR3 protein. The sample lists some 240,000 distinct CDR3 sequences, less than 10% occurring once. The sequenced sample consisted of blood, either unsorted or a sorted T cell fraction (not recorded which). Receptors originate from a male donor with ankylosing spondylitis or in good health (not recorded which).

This clonotype was seen at least ten times. V and J are TRBV5-1 and TRBJ2-3; the D gene is possibly TRBD1 (6 bases). Looked up from germline, CDR1 is SGHRS and CDR2 is YFSETQ. The germline V and J ends were trimmed by 5 bases and 2 bases, with 12 bases remaining between them. The CDR3 consists of 14 residues. This chain's CDR3 is CASRIQGITDTQYF. CDR3 DNA sequence: TGCGCCAGCAGGATACAGGGAATCACAGATACGCAGTATTTT.

This clonotype was counted ten times or more. The chain recombines TRBV12-3 or TRBV12-4 with TRBJ1-3; the D is unclear. The germline V and J ends were trimmed by 2 bases and 14 bases, with 13 bases remaining between them. This CDR3 has 12 amino acids. This chain's CDR3 is CASSLSPPALYF. CDR3 DNA sequence: TGTGCCAGCAGTTTAAGTCCACCGGCGTTATATTTT.

This clonotype appeared many times. The chain combines TRBV4-3 with TRBJ2-1, with D unclear. The germline CDR1 and CDR2 sequences are LGHNA and YSLEER. V dropped 0 bases and J dropped 1 base, with 13 bases sitting between them. The CDR3 has 17 residues. CDR3 in DNA: TGCGCCAGCAGCCAAGATGTCAGCCAAACTTCCTACAATGAGCAGTTCTTC. It translates to CASSQDVSQTSYNEQFF.

This clonotype was observed a few times. The chain carries TRBV11-1 and TRBJ2-1, with TRBD2 identical over 11 bases. There are 19 residues in the CDR3. The trim removed 1 base at V and 5 bases at J, leaving 13 bases unmatched. Germline-derived CDR1 and CDR2 are SGHAT and FQDESV (reference sequence). Written as DNA, the CDR3 is TGTGCCAGCAGCTTAGACCTCTTGATACTAGCGGGAGTGCACAATGAGCAGTTCTTC. Residues: CASSLDLLILAGVHNEQFF. Full variable domain (missing parts from reference TRBV11-1 and TRBJ2-1): EAEVAQSPRYKITEKSQAVAFWCDPISGHATLYWYRQILGQGPELLVQFQDESVVDDSQLPKDRFSAERLKGVDSTLKIQPAELGDSAMYLCASSLDLLILAGVHNEQFFGPGTRLTVL.

The table lists this clonotype with many counts. This chain joins TRBV11-2 and TRBJ2-5; D is unresolved. CDR3 length: 16 amino acids. CDR1 is SGHAT, CDR2 FQNNGV, per germline. Trimming shortened V by 6 bases and J by 1 base, and 18 bases separated the two germline ends. CDR3 sequence reads: CASRPDPTNIQETQYF. In nucleotides, the CDR3 is TGTGCCAGCAGGCCCGACCCGACCAATATCCAAGAGACCCAGTACTTC.

This clonotype was observed at least ten times. The genes are TRBV5-1 and TRBJ2-7, with D possibly matching TRBD1 (7 bases). CDR1 is SGHRS and CDR2 is YFSETQ in the germline V gene. The CDR3 contains 13 residues. V was pared by 4 bases and J by 2 bases, with 10 bases between. The CDR3, as DNA: TGCGCCAGCAGCGCAGGGGGGACCTACGAGCAGTACTTC. It specifies CASSAGGTYEQYF.

The sample holds a few counts of this clonotype. The rearrangement uses TRBV12-3 or TRBV12-4 and TRBJ2-3; D ambiguous. The length of the CDR3 is 14 residues. Deletions cut 6 bases from V and 7 bases from J, with 17 bases between. This CDR3 is CASSPRRYPYTQYF. The CDR3 DNA sequence: TGTGCCAGCAGCCCCCGAAGATACCCATATACGCAGTATTTT.

The genes are TRBV5-1 and TRBJ2-2; D gene uncertain. The length of the CDR3 is 14 residues. V lost 0 bases, J lost 4 bases, and 7 bases lay in between. Germline lookup yields CDR1 SGHRS and CDR2 YFSETQ. CDR3 protein: CASSLGEATGELFF. Here the CDR3 DNA reads TGCGCCAGCAGCTTGGGTGAAGCCACCGGGGAGCTGTTTTTT.

This clonotype has ten or more counts. The rearrangement joins TRBV9 to TRBJ2-1; the match to TRBD2 covers 11 bases. The CDR3 is 15 amino acids. Losses at the gene ends were 0 bases for V and 6 bases for J; bases not matched to a gene: 2. Germline CDR1 is SGDLS and CDR2 is YYNGEE. CDR3 region: CASSVATSGSNEQFF. CDR3 in DNA: TGTGCCAGCAGCGTAGCAACTAGCGGGAGCAATGAGCAGTTCTTC.

Only a few counts were recorded for this clonotype. The genes are TRBV5-1 and TRBJ2-1; weak D call: TRBD1 (5 bases). The CDR3 length is 16 residues. The germline V gene encodes CDR1 SGHRS and CDR2 YFSETQ. V gave up 4 bases and J gave up 0 bases, with 14 bases separating them. The CDR3 bases are TGCGCCAGCAGCGTGGCCGCAGGGTCCTCCTACAATGAGCAGTTCTTC. Translated: CASSVAAGSSYNEQFF.

Ten or more counts support this clonotype. Here the CDR3 reads CASSYSKEADPYEQYF. In nucleotides, the CDR3 is TGTGCCAGCAGTTACTCGAAAGAGGCGGACCCTTACGAGCAGTACTTC. The chain carries TRBV6-2 or TRBV6-3 and TRBJ2-7; D gene unclear. The CDR3 covers 16 residues. Per germline, CDR1 MNHEY and CDR2 SVGEGT. V lost 0 bases to trimming and J lost 4 bases, with 16 bases between them.

This chain joins TRBV30 and TRBJ2-1; no reliable D call. V lost 5 bases to trimming and J lost 9 bases, with 14 bases between them. The CDR3 is made up of 12 amino acids. Germline CDR1 is GTSNPN and CDR2 is SVGIG (reference sequence). Here the CDR3 reads CAWEESSGEQFF. CDR3 nucleotides: TGTGCCTGGGAGGAGTCGTCTGGTGAGCAGTTCTTC.

There are many counts of this clonotype. CDR3 residues: CASSWTSGGANTGELFF. The DNA for the CDR3 is TGTGCCAGCAGCTGGACTAGCGGGGGGGCGAACACCGGGGAGCTGTTTTTT. The V gene is TRBV7-9, the J gene TRBJ2-2, with TRBD2 matching 15 bases. Germline V gene lookup returns CDR1 SEHNR and CDR2 FQNEAQ (reference sequence). V was clipped by 4 bases and J by 0 bases; unmatched bases: 0. There are 17 residues in the CDR3.

This chain connects TRBV29-1 to TRBJ1-2, with 9 bases that match TRBD1. Unmatched junction bases numbered 3, after V lost 4 bases and J lost 0 bases. CDR1 is SQVTM, CDR2 ANQGSEA, per germline. The CDR3 has 14 amino acids. The CDR3 is CSVAGQGSNYGYTF. DNA for the CDR3: TGCAGCGTTGCCGGACAGGGGTCTAACTATGGCTACACCTTC.

In its sample, this clonotype was seen many times. The rearrangement joins TRBV20-1 to TRBJ1-2; D ambiguous. V dropped 0 bases and J dropped 4 bases, with 12 bases sitting between them. The germline V gene has CDR1 DFQATT and CDR2 SNEGSKA (reference sequence). This CDR3 contains 14 residues. As DNA, the CDR3 is TGCAGTGCTAGAGAGGGGTCTACCCTCTATGGCTACACCTTC. Residues: CSAREGSTLYGYTF.

This clonotype has a count of ten or more. V and J are TRBV5-1 and TRBJ2-2; 10 nucleotides agree with TRBD1. After removal of 5 bases from V and 3 bases from J, the junction contained 4 bases not matched to a gene. Germline V gives CDR1 SGHRS, CDR2 YFSETQ. The CDR3 runs 15 residues. CDR3 DNA: TGCGCCAGCAGGTCCGGGACAGGGGACACCGGGGAGCTGTTTTTT. Protein: CASRSGTGDTGELFF. Full variable domain (remainder filled in from reference TRBV5-1 and TRBJ2-2): KAGVTQTPRYLIKTRGQQVTLSCSPISGHRSVSWYQQTPGQGLQFLFEYFSETQRNKGNFPGRFSGRQFSNSRSEMNVSTLELGDSALYLCASRSGTGDTGELFFGEGSRLTVL.

This clonotype has a count of ten or more. V is TRBV4-2 and J is TRBJ1-3; unclear D gene. The CDR3 consists of 15 residues. V lost 3 bases and J lost 4, with 13 bases in between. Germline values: CDR1 LGHNA, CDR2 YNFKEQ. CDR3 residues: CASSQTPDPGNTIYF. In DNA form, the CDR3 reads TGTGCCAGCAGCCAGACTCCAGACCCCGGAAACACCATATATTTT.

Ten or more counts support this clonotype. This chain connects TRBV29-1 to TRBJ2-3; unclear D gene. CDR1 is SQVTM, CDR2 ANQGSEA, per germline. The V end was cut by 5 bases, the J end by 4 bases, with 13 bases between. The CDR3 extends over 13 amino acids. The CDR3 loop reads CSVYRGPSDTQYF. The CDR3 nucleotides read TGCAGCGTTTACCGCGGACCGTCAGATACGCAGTATTTT.

CDR3 region: CASSSGRPGNTIYF. In DNA form, the CDR3 reads TGCGCCAGCAGCTCCGGGCGGCCAGGAAACACCATATATTTT. The chain employs TRBV5-1 and TRBJ1-3; D ambiguous. The CDR3 has 14 residues. Per the germline V gene, CDR1 is SGHRS and CDR2 is YFSETQ. Trimming removed 3 bases at V and 4 bases at J, with 11 bases between. The full variable domain, with the rest looked up from reference TRBV5-1 and TRBJ1-3, is KAGVTQTPRYLIKTRGQQVTLSCSPISGHRSVSWYQQTPGQGLQFLFEYFSETQRNKGNFPGRFSGRQFSNSRSEMNVSTLELGDSALYLCASSSGRPGNTIYFGEGSWLTVV.

This clonotype was counted ten times or more. This sequence joins TRBV4-1 and TRBJ2-1, with TRBD1 identical over 7 bases. V lost 1 base to trimming and J lost 5 bases; unmatched junction nucleotides: 5. Germline CDR1 is MGHRA and CDR2 is YSYEKL. CDR3 length: 15 residues. For the CDR3, the DNA is TGCGCCAGCAGCCAAGCGGGACAGCTTGACAATGAGCAGTTCTTC. Protein: CASSQAGQLDNEQFF.

This clonotype has ten or more counts. The chain carries TRBV16 and TRBJ2-7; D remains unclear. V lost 4 bases, J lost 0 bases, and 19 bases lay in between. From germline, CDR1 is KGHSY and CDR2 FQNENV. This CDR3 is 17 amino acids long. Here the CDR3 reads CASSPKKEKQGSYEQYF. CDR3 in DNA: TGTGCCAGCAGCCCGAAAAAGGAGAAACAAGGCTCCTACGAGCAGTACTTC. The whole variable domain, remainder taken from reference TRBV16 and TRBJ2-7, is GEEVAQTPKHLVRGEGQKAKLYCAPIKGHSYVFWYQQVLKNEFKFLISFQNENVFDETGMPKERFSAKCLPNSPCSLEIQATKLEDSAVYFCASSPKKEKQGSYEQYFGPGTRLTVT.

This clonotype has more than one count but fewer than ten. The gene calls are TRBV20-1 and TRBJ2-7; D gene uncertain. CDR1 and CDR2 (germline): DFQATT, SNEGSKA (reference sequence). The CDR3 consists of 14 residues. The V and J ends lost 1 base and 0 bases respectively, with 10 bases between them. The CDR3 coding sequence is TGCAGTGCTAGAGGACTCCGTGGCTCCTACGAGCAGTACTTC. It encodes CSARGLRGSYEQYF.

This clonotype was counted many times. The chain links TRBV20-1 to TRBJ1-1, with unresolved D. The CDR3 sequence is 15 residues long. V lost 3 bases, J lost 2 bases, and 16 bases lay in between. Per germline, CDR1 DFQATT and CDR2 SNEGSKA (reference sequence). The CDR3 reads CSARPRHLLNTEAFF. CDR3 coding DNA: TGCAGTGCTAGGCCGCGGCACTTACTCAACACTGAAGCTTTCTTT.

This clonotype was recorded many times. V usage is TRBV7-2 and J usage is TRBJ2-1, with D possibly matching TRBD2 (6 bases). Germline V gene data show CDR1 as SGHTA and CDR2 as FQGNSA. V lost 6 bases, J lost 2 bases, and 11 bases lay in between. This CDR3 comprises 14 residues. CDR3 nucleotide sequence: TGTGCCAGCAGTTTCGCGGGGCCCTACAATGAGCAGTTCTTC. Its protein product is CASSFAGPYNEQFF.

This clonotype was detected many times. This chain uses TRBV4-3 with TRBJ2-6; perhaps TRBD2 as D (6 bases). The CDR3 runs to 18 residues. The germline gives CDR1 LGHNA, CDR2 YSLEER. V lost 2 bases and J 0 bases, leaving 14 bases between the germline ends. The CDR3 spells CASSQNSGRASGANVLTF. CDR3 nucleotides: TGCGCCAGCAGCCAAAATAGCGGCAGGGCCTCTGGGGCCAACGTCCTGACTTTC.